This TCR beta chain was captured by sequencing in a study of tumor-infiltrating lymphocytes in primary liver carcinoma. As for the study in general: Patients were men and women aged 30 to 69 years.

TCR beta cDNA came from approximately 0.55 ug total RNA, primed with a constant-region primer. Library construction for TCR beta comprised three nested multiplex PCR rounds performed with slightly modified ARM-PCR. TCRdb ran MiXCR on the multiplex PCR reads and lists one entry per CDR3 protein. The sample records almost 200,000 distinct CDR3 sequences, 65% being singletons. As to this clonotype: This may be a read error: a much more frequent sequence differs by one nucleotide.

Both blood RNA, taken from unsorted whole blood, and germline DNA were extracted. This receptor was identified in a woman aged 55-69 years with primary liver carcinoma and hepatitis B virus infection. Sequencing was done on a sample of peripheral blood.

The CDR3 coding sequence is TGCGCCAGCATGCGAGGACTAGCGGCCCTCAATGAGCAGTTCTTC. Translated: CASMRGLAALNEQFF. The chain recombines TRBV4-1 with TRBJ2-1, with TRBD2 matching 10 bases. Germline trimming cut 7 bases from V and 6 bases from J; bases unmatched to any gene: 9. Germline values: CDR1 MGHRA, CDR2 YSYEKL. The CDR3 sequence is 15 residues long.